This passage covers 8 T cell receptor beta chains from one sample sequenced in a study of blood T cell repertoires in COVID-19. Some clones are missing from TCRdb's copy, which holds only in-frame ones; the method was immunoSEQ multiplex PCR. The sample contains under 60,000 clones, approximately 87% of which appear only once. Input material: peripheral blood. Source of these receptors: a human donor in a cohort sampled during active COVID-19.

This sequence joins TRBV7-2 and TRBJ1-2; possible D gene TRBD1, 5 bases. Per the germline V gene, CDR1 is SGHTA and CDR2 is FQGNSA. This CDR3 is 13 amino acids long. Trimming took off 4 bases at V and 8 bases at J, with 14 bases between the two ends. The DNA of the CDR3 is TGTGCCAGCAGCTCCTACCTGACAGAAGGCTACACCTTC. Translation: CASSSYLTEGYTF.

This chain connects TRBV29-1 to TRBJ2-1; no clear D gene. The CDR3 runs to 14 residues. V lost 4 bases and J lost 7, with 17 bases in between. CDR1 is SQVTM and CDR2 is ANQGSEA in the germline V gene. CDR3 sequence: CSVGGPRIRNEQFF. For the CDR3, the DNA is TGCAGCGTTGGAGGTCCCCGGATACGGAATGAGCAGTTCTTC.

CDR3 in amino acids: CATSRGSGGMTEAFF. CDR3 coding DNA: TGTGCCACCAGCAGAGGCTCAGGGGGGATGACTGAAGCTTTCTTT. The chain carries TRBV15 and TRBJ1-1; 7 bases match TRBD1. The germline V gene encodes CDR1 LNHNV and CDR2 YYDKDF (reference sequence). The CDR3 has 15 residues. Trimming took 1 base from V and 5 from J; bases not matched to a gene: 7.

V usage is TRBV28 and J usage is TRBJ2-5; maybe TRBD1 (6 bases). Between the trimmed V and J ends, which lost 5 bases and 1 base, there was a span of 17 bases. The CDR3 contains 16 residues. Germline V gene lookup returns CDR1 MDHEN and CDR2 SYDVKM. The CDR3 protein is CASSRPTGRGQETQYF. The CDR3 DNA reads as TGTGCCAGCAGTCGACCGACAGGCAGGGGCCAAGAGACCCAGTACTTC.

The CDR3, as DNA: TGTGCCAGCAGCCCGTTAGGTGGGGCTTCCTACAATGAGCAGTTCTTC. This translates into CASSPLGGASYNEQFF. The V and J genes are TRBV9 and TRBJ2-1; D may be TRBD1 (5 bases). The germline gives CDR1 SGDLS, CDR2 YYNGEE. Trimming took off 4 bases at V and 1 base at J, with 15 bases between the two ends. This CDR3 comprises 16 residues.

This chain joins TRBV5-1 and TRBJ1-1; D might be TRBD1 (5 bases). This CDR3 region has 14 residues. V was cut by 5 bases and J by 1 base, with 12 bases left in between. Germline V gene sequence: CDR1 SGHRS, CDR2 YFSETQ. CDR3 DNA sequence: TGCGCCAGCAGGCCGCTAACAGGGAACACTGAAGCTTTCTTT. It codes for CASRPLTGNTEAFF.

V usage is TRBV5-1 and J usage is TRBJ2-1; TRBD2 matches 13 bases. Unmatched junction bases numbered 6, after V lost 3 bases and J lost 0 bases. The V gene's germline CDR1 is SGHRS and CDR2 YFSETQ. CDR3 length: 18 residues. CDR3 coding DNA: TGCGCCAGCAGCTCTGGACTAGCGGGGGCCAGCTCCTACAATGAGCAGTTCTTC. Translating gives CASSSGLAGASSYNEQFF.

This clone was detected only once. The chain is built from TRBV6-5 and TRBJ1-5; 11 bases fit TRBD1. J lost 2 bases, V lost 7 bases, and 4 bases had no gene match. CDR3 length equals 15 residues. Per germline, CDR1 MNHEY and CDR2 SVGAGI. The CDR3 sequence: CASKRTGGGNQPQHF. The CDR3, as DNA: TGTGCCAGCAAGAGGACAGGGGGCGGCAATCAGCCCCAGCATTTT.